The TCR beta chain under discussion was sequenced for a study of human T cells and chemical hapten exposure. Unique molecular identifiers were linked by the library to individual cDNA molecules. Per the authors' pipeline: There were a median of around 100,000 TCRs per sample, with a range from roughly 20,000 to 750,000. Each CDR3 protein gets one entry after TCRdb re-called the RACE reads with MiXCR. Here the V and J calls rest on TCRdb's processing, not on the authors' analysis. The repertoire holds 65,000 to 95,000 distinct CDR3 sequences, with roughly 7.9% as singletons. This sample's time point: healthy volunteer bleed at 6 weeks. The starting material, unfractionated whole blood, was used for total RNA extraction. V was clipped by 6 bases and J by 8 bases, with 20 bases between them. The CDR3 loop spans 15 amino acids.

The sequencing sample was made of whole blood. This TCR was recovered from a female donor in good health. Some clones in this sample may be carry-over from other donors' samples. V and J are TRBV12-3 or TRBV12-4 and TRBJ2-1; D perhaps matches TRBD2 (6 bases). The CDR3 bases are TGTGCCAGCAGGGTCGGAGGGACCCCAAGGGATGAGCAGTTCTTC. The encoded protein is CASRVGGTPRDEQFF.